This T cell receptor (beta chain) was documented in a study of T-cell reconstitution after alpha-beta-depleted transplantation in children. The study, taken as a whole, reports: Once a year had passed after transplant, T-cell counts and diversity came mostly from newly produced T cells.

V dropped 5 bases and J dropped 5 bases, with 7 bases sitting between them. From germline, CDR1 is LNHDA and CDR2 SQIVND (reference sequence). The CDR3 length is 12 residues. Notes on this clonotype: Its antigen remains unidentified.

Construction of the TCRbeta library involved unique molecular identifiers. TCRdb re-called the PCR reads through MiXCR, storing one row per CDR3 protein. Of almost 500,000 distinct CDR3 sequences in the sample, roughly a tenth were seen once. The chain couples TRBV19 to TRBJ2-1; D perhaps matches TRBD1 (5 bases). This receptor was taken from a child aged 2-15 years with inherited bone marrow failure, due to receive a stem cell transplant. The source material was PBMCs, sampled before TCRalphabeta/CD19-depleted stem cell transplant. The CDR3 here is CASSPDNNEQFF. The DNA of the CDR3 is TGTGCCAGTAGTCCGGACAACAATGAGCAGTTCTTC.